This T cell receptor beta chain was recovered during a study of T-cell reconstitution after alpha-beta-depleted transplantation in children (dated by TCRdb to about 2016). Broadly, across the study: T-cell immune reconstitution after TCRalphabeta/CD19-depleted allogeneic hematopoietic cell transplantation in children was quantitatively tracked in the study by means of TCR repertoire profiling.

The sample's treatment or condition label, decoded: allogeneic hematopoietic cell transplantation with graft depleted of TCRalphabeta T cells and CD19 B cells. TCRalphabeta/CD19-depleted allogeneic hematopoietic cell grafts were given to the transplant recipients, all of whom were children. Libraries were prepared through PCR. TCRdb lists the instrument as Illumina HiSeq 2500. To normalize quantification of the TCRbeta repertoire, the TCR libraries were built with molecular barcoding that relied on unique molecular identifiers. TCRdb took the public reads, trimmed them with fastp at Q25, ran MiXCR for clone calling and kept in-frame beta chains. Rows are unified per CDR3 protein, each entry keeping the most common DNA and genes. Within this sample are about 500,000 distinct CDR3 sequences, with over 10% of them counted one time only. The top ten clones comprise around 13% of the sample. Regarding this clonotype: Its antigen remains undetermined. Base qualities are not at hand, and no much larger clone is one base apart.

Broad study findings and their caveats: In some patients, high TCRbeta diversity at day 60 was attributed to recipient T cells and intrathymic progenitors that had survived conditioning. Hyperexpanded clone frequencies declined over subsequent months; after one year, T-cell counts and TCRbeta diversity were mostly attributed to newly produced T cells. About two months after transplant, the apparently early recovery of alphabetaT-cell counts reportedly depended on just several hundred clones that had expanded rapidly and came from non-depleted graft cells.

Between the V and J ends, shortened by 6 bases and 3 bases respectively, the junction contains 15 bases. CDR1 MNHEY and CDR2 SVGEGT are derived from the germline V gene. Its CDR3 holds 14 amino acids, cysteine through phenylalanine. Just CDR3 DNA is preserved here, 42 bases in frame from base 1. This sequence originates from a female patient aged 2 to 10 who had a stem cell transplant for aplastic anemia, so the T cells may come from the graft donor. This sequence uses TRBV6-2 or TRBV6-3 and TRBJ2-7; the D segment cannot be called with confidence. The source was PBMCs, mostly from graft donor cells, collected 180 days after TCRalphabeta/CD19-depleted stem cell transplant. The DNA sequence is as follows: TGTGCCAGCAGCCTACATCTCCAAGGCTACGAGCAGTACTTC. It translates to CASSLHLQGYEQYF.